Listed below are T cell receptor beta chains from one sample, sequenced in a study of blood T cells in healthy people across ages. TCRdb reprocessed the 5' RACE reads via MiXCR and lists one record per CDR3 protein. The sample has about 720,000 distinct CDR3 sequences; over 20% are singletons. Sequences were obtained from blood. All receptors derive from a man in his 70s in good health. CDR3s include the opening cysteine and the closing phenylalanine or tryptophan. D genes are given only for firm matches. Not all rows give a size; the values are once, few, many and, for expanded clones, a class.

CDR3 protein,CDR3 DNA,D gene,J gene,CDR3 length,clone size,V gene
CASSLGGRGVSEAFF,TGTGCCAGCAGCTTAGGCGGCAGGGGTGTGTCTGAAGCTTTCTTT,NA,TRBJ1-1,15,once,TRBV7-2
CASSLTLGTSGRPYNEQFF,TGTGCCAGCAGCTTAACGTTGGGGACTAGCGGGAGACCCTACAATGAGCAGTTCTTC,TRBD2,TRBJ2-1,19,NA,TRBV7-3
CASRTGALLRLKASGNTIYF,TGTGCCAGCAGGACAGGGGCCCTATTACGGCTCAAAGCCTCTGGAAACACCATATATTTT,TRBD1,TRBJ1-3,20,many,TRBV12-3/TRBV12-4
CASSQMHTFTDTQYF,TGTGCCAGCAGCCAAATGCACACTTTCACAGATACGCAGTATTTT,NA,TRBJ2-3,15,few,TRBV3-1
CASSPTAGGEKLFF,TGTGCCAGCAGCCCTACCGCGGGGGGAGAAAAACTGTTTTTT,NA,TRBJ1-4,14,NA,TRBV11-2
CASSQDRGQPGSGYTF,TGCGCCAGCAGCCAAGATCGCGGACAGCCGGGGTCTGGCTACACCTTC,NA,TRBJ1-2,16,NA,TRBV4-1
CAIGVLTGTQYF,TGTGCCATCGGGGTTCTCACCGGGACGCAGTATTTT,NA,TRBJ2-3,12,NA,TRBV10-3
CASSLNLEKLFF,TGTGCCAGCAGTTTAAATCTGGAAAAACTGTTTTTT,NA,TRBJ1-4,12,few,TRBV12-3/TRBV12-4
CASTRDSKDNEKLFF,TGTGCCAGCACCCGGGACAGTAAAGATAATGAAAAACTGTTTTTT,TRBD1,TRBJ1-4,15,few,TRBV12-3/TRBV12-4
CASSKFSSLPGETQYF,TGTGCCAGCAGTAAATTTAGCAGCCTACCGGGAGAGACCCAGTACTTC,NA,TRBJ2-5,16,NA,TRBV6-1
CASSVRLAEYNEQFF,TGTGCCAGCAGCGTTAGGCTAGCGGAGTACAATGAGCAGTTCTTC,TRBD2,TRBJ2-1,15,few,TRBV9
CASSSGSTGLETQYF,TGTGCCAGCAGCTCCGGGTCGACAGGCTTAGAGACCCAGTACTTC,NA,TRBJ2-5,15,once,TRBV7-9
CSAGTVLMNTEAFF,TGCAGCGCCGGGACAGTGCTTATGAACACTGAAGCTTTCTTT,TRBD1,TRBJ1-1,14,NA,TRBV29-1
CSAQTGGLGQPQHF,TGCAGTGCTCAAACAGGGGGCCTGGGTCAGCCCCAGCATTTT,TRBD1,TRBJ1-5,14,few,TRBV20-1
CASSPNTYGYTF,TGTGCCAGCAGCCCGAACACTTATGGCTACACCTTC,NA,TRBJ1-2,12,NA,TRBV12-3/TRBV12-4
CASNPWGSNIQYF,TGTGCCAGCAACCCTTGGGGGTCGAACATTCAGTACTTC,NA,TRBJ2-4,13,many,TRBV28
CAIRTSEQETQYF,TGTGCCATCAGGACTAGCGAACAAGAGACCCAGTACTTC,TRBD2,TRBJ2-5,13,few,TRBV10-3
CASHLASGAGNTIYF,TGTGCCAGCCATTTGGCGTCGGGGGCCGGAAACACCATATATTTT,NA,TRBJ1-3,15,few,TRBV12-3/TRBV12-4
CASSPLRAIPEQFF,TGTGCCAGCAGCCCCCTGCGAGCAATACCTGAGCAGTTCTTC,NA,TRBJ2-1,14,few,TRBV12-3/TRBV12-4
CSARLGLAGSTDTQYF,TGCAGTGCTAGACTCGGACTAGCGGGGAGCACAGATACGCAGTATTTT,TRBD2,TRBJ2-3,16,few,TRBV20-1
CASSSPSGLIVGELFF,TGTGCCAGCAGCTCCCCTAGCGGGCTAATCGTCGGGGAGCTGTTTTTT,TRBD2,TRBJ2-2,16,NA,TRBV13